The rows below give T cell receptor beta chains drawn from one sample of a study of blood T cell repertoires in COVID-19. The method was immunoSEQ multiplex PCR; TCRdb's version includes in-frame clones alone and lacks a portion of them. The sample carries 150,000 to 200,000 clones, more than 85% recorded once. The sequenced sample was peripheral blood. The receptor set was obtained from a man between 65 and 85 years old with active or convalescent COVID-19. The conserved cysteine and the conserved F or W are not part of the CDR3 here. Not every row has a clone size; where given, it reads once, few, many or a size class.

V gene	clone size	J gene	CDR3 length	CDR3 protein
TRBV3-1/TRBV3-2	NA	TRBJ1-1	12	ASSQGGLNTEAF
TRBV7-2	NA	TRBJ2-5	12	ASSLDWVQGAQY
TRBV6-5	NA	TRBJ1-1	11	ASSYREGTEAF
TRBV9	once	TRBJ2-3	10	ASRLAQATQY
TRBV24-1	NA	TRBJ2-5	14	ATSGPFGAGGETQY
TRBV14	NA	TRBJ2-7	12	ASSHTGGRGEQY
TRBV2	NA	TRBJ2-5	12	ASSEAEMRETQY
TRBV11-2	NA	TRBJ2-7	11	ASSPDRAYEQY
TRBV5-1	NA	TRBJ1-4	12	ASSAGGEEEKLF
TRBV5-1	NA	TRBJ2-3	14	ASSLGTGGPTDTQY
TRBV29-1	NA	TRBJ1-4	11	SVEDRRTEKLF
TRBV5-6	NA	TRBJ2-3	12	ASSPGTSTDTQY
TRBV7-8	few	TRBJ1-1	11	ASSLTGGTEAF
TRBV6-4	NA	TRBJ1-4	16	ASSELWGQAATNEKLF
TRBV6-2/TRBV6-3	NA	TRBJ1-1	12	ASSPRSGNTEAF
TRBV10-2	NA	TRBJ2-3	13	ASSESPLASDTQY
TRBV6-2/TRBV6-3	NA	TRBJ2-7	11	ASSYDSYYEQY
TRBV9	NA	TRBJ2-1	13	ASSARQGVHNEQF
TRBV27	NA	TRBJ2-2	15	ASSLPPLAGNTGELF
TRBV3-1/TRBV3-2	NA	TRBJ2-6	15	ASSRRTAASGANVLT
TRBV5-1	NA	TRBJ2-1	11	ASSSGGVGEQF
TRBV4-3	NA	TRBJ1-3	15	ASSQDLRTVSGNTIY
TRBV28	NA	TRBJ2-3	9	ASRLLDTQY
TRBV29-1	NA	TRBJ2-7	12	SVAYSPSSYEQY
TRBV3-1/TRBV3-2	NA	TRBJ2-2	14	ASSQRLASNTGELF
TRBV7-9	once	TRBJ2-3	15	AGTGTGNLALTDTQY
TRBV6-4	few	TRBJ1-6	13	ASNFRDREDSPLH
TRBV7-2	NA	TRBJ2-1	14	ASSLVFAGVYNEQF